This T cell receptor (beta chain) was sequenced during a study of cytomegalovirus exposure and HLA in healthy donors. The PCR contained 60 Vbeta and 13 Jbeta primers. The method was immunoSEQ multiplex PCR; TCRdb's version includes in-frame clones alone and lacks a portion of them. The sample comprises about 170,000 clones, 79% of which are singletons, and approximately 2.1% rests with the top ten. The receptor's source is a woman aged 45-65 years in good health and CMV-seronegative. The source material was PBMCs.

CDR3 sequence: CSGGQGSNTGELFF. CDR3 DNA: TGCAGCGGTGGACAGGGGTCGAACACCGGGGAGCTGTTTTTT. The chain is built from TRBV29-1 and TRBJ2-2, with 9 bases fitting TRBD1. J was trimmed by 0 bases and V by 7 bases; bases with no gene match: 3. The germline V gene encodes CDR1 SQVTM and CDR2 ANQGSEA. The CDR3 runs 14 residues.